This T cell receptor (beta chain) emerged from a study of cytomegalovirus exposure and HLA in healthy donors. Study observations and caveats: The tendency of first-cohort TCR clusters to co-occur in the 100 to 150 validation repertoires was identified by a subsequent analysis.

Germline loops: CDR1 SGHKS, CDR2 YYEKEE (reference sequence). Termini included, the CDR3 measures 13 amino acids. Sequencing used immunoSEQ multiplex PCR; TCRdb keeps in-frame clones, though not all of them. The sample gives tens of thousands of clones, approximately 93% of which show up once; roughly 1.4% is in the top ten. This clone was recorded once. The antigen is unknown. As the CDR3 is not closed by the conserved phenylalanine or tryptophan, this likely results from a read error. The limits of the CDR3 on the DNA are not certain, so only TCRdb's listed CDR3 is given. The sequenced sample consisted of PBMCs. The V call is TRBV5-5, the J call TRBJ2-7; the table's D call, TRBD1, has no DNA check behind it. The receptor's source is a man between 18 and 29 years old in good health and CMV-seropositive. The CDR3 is CASSLVYKGQIEL.